Listed here are 25 T cell receptor beta chains from one sample, sequenced in a study of Graves' ophthalmopathy and Graves' hyperthyroidism. As the template, RNA transcripts were used to amplify TCR beta CDR3 regions. An initial RT-PCR round employing HTBI primers preceded a second-round multiplex PCR. Via MiXCR, TCRdb re-called the multiplex PCR reads, giving one row per CDR3 protein. This sample has roughly 1.1 million distinct CDR3 sequences; roughly two fifths occur once, and the top ten carry 11%. Sequenced input: peripheral blood or thyroid tissue (not recorded which). The receptor source for this set is an adult man with Graves' hyperthyroidism.

This clonotype was seen more than once but under ten times. The rearrangement links TRBV19 to TRBJ2-7, with a possible D match to TRBD1 (6 bases). Germline CDR1 and CDR2: LNHDA and SQIVND (reference sequence). V was clipped by 5 bases and J by 2 bases, with 13 bases between them. The CDR3 runs to 14 residues. The DNA of the CDR3 is TGTGCCAGTAGTGGGACACTAAAAGCCTACGAGCAGTACTTC. This gives the protein CASSGTLKAYEQYF.

This clonotype was seen repeatedly, ten times or more. This chain links TRBV6-5 with TRBJ2-5; no firm D call. The germline gives CDR1 MNHEY, CDR2 SVGAGI. Trimming left V 2 bases short and J 3 bases short, with 4 bases between. The CDR3 totals 12 residues. CDR3 bases: TGTGCCAGCAGTTACCCAGAAGAGACCCAGTACTTC. It codes for CASSYPEETQYF.

This clonotype was counted ten times or more. The chain carries TRBV13 and TRBJ1-2; 7 bases are shared with TRBD1. The CDR3 contains 14 residues. The V gene's germline CDR1 is PRHDT and CDR2 FYEKMQ (reference sequence). J was trimmed by 5 bases and V by 4 bases; bases with no gene match: 7. The chain's CDR3 is CASSSRQGTYGYTF. The CDR3 region has the DNA TGTGCCAGCAGCTCCCGACAGGGCACATATGGCTACACCTTC.

This clonotype was observed many times. The chain links TRBV29-1 to TRBJ2-7; D may be TRBD1 (6 bases). From germline, CDR1 is SQVTM and CDR2 ANQGSEA. The CDR3 spans 12 residues. With 7 bases removed from V and 6 bases from J, the gap between germline ends came to 16 bases. The CDR3 spells CSAQGMIGEQYF. Here the CDR3 DNA reads TGCAGCGCCCAGGGGATGATCGGCGAGCAGTACTTC.

This clonotype was counted many times. CDR3 bases: TGTGCCAGCAGTTCGGCGCCCCCCCCCGGGGTCGATTCACCCCTCCACTTT. Encoded protein: CASSSAPPPGVDSPLHF. The chain is built from TRBV7-2 and TRBJ1-6; D not certain. Germline CDR1 and CDR2: SGHTA and FQGNSA. Trimming removed 6 bases from V and 8 bases from J, with 23 bases in between. CDR3 length equals 17 residues.

This clonotype turned up a few times. The CDR3 coding sequence is TGCGCCAGCAGCCAAGAAGGGGAGACAGCTGGATCTAGAAACACCATATATTTT. This codes for CASSQEGETAGSRNTIYF. This chain connects TRBV4-3 to TRBJ1-3; weak D call: TRBD1 (5 bases). The CDR3 extends over 18 amino acids. Trimming stripped 0 bases from V and 5 bases from J, with 20 bases between. Germline lookup yields CDR1 LGHNA and CDR2 YSLEER.

The chain couples TRBV7-2 to TRBJ2-7; 10 bases fit TRBD1. There are 15 residues in the CDR3. CDR1 is SGHTA and CDR2 is FQGNSA in the germline V gene. V lost 5 bases to trimming and J lost 3 bases; unmatched junction nucleotides: 7. The CDR3 bases are TGTGCCAGCAGCAACCCGGGACAGGGGATCTACGAGCAGTACTTC. Protein product: CASSNPGQGIYEQYF. The full variable domain, completed using reference TRBV7-2 and TRBJ2-7, is GAGVSQSPSNKVTEKGKDVELRCDPISGHTALYWYRQSLGQGLEFLIYFQGNSAPDKSGLPSDRFSAERTGGSVSTLTIQRTQQEDSAVYLCASSNPGQGIYEQYFGPGTRLTVT.

This clonotype has a handful of counts. The V and J genes are TRBV12-3 or TRBV12-4 and TRBJ2-7; tentative D call: TRBD2 (6 bases). CDR3 length: 14 residues. Trimming cost V 6 bases and J 3 bases, with 15 bases left between them. The CDR3 DNA follows: TGTGCCAGCAGCCTCGGGAGACCCAACTACGAGCAGTACTTC. Translated, it gives CASSLGRPNYEQYF.

The chain carries TRBV11-1 and TRBJ1-1, with unresolved D. The CDR3 spans 13 residues. In germline, CDR1 is SGHAT, CDR2 FQDESV (reference sequence). The germline V and J ends were trimmed by 2 bases and 11 bases, with 15 bases remaining between them. CDR3 sequence (DNA): TGTGCCAGCAGCTTACGAGTCGACATGCCCGCTTTCTTT. It is translated as CASSLRVDMPAFF.

In its sample, this clonotype was seen many times. The chain has TRBV7-3 and TRBJ2-7; 9 nucleotides agree with TRBD1. CDR1 is SGHTA and CDR2 is FQGTGA in the germline V gene. The CDR3 is made up of 14 amino acids. V dropped 6 bases and J dropped 5; count of bases not matched to a gene: 8. In DNA form, the CDR3 reads TGTGCCAGCAGATCTCGACAGGGGGGGAACGAGCAGTACTTC. Its translation is CASRSRQGGNEQYF.

This clonotype occurred many times. The chain employs TRBV9 and TRBJ2-7; 9 bases agree with TRBD2. V gave up 0 bases and J gave up 6 bases; unmatched junction bases: 7. Per germline, CDR1 SGDLS and CDR2 YYNGEE. This CDR3 has 15 amino acids. The CDR3 region has the DNA TGTGCCAGCAGCGTAGGGATAGCGGGAGCAGGCGAGCAGTACTTC. The encoded protein is CASSVGIAGAGEQYF.

In regard to this clonotype: This may come from a read error, since a much larger clone is one base off. The CDR3 carries no conserved terminal phenylalanine or tryptophan, so it likely arises from a read error. The V gene is TRBV7-2, the J gene TRBJ2-7; tentatively, D is TRBD1 (6 bases). CDR1 SGHTA and CDR2 FQGNSA come from the germline V gene. V was cut by 2 bases and J by 2 bases, with 13 bases left in between. CDR3 size: 15 residues. CDR3 coding DNA: TGTGCCAGCAGCTTAATTGAACAGGGTACCTACGAGCAGTACCTC. It yields the protein CASSLIEQGTYEQYL.

The V and J genes are TRBV6-2 or TRBV6-3 and TRBJ1-3; the D is unclear. The germline CDR1 and CDR2 sequences are MNHEY and SVGEGT. The CDR3 covers 16 residues. Trimming pared 0 bases from V and 3 bases from J, leaving 12 bases between. CDR3 amino acids: CASSYSTADLGNTIYF. The CDR3 region has the DNA TGTGCCAGCAGTTACTCGACCGCGGACCTTGGAAACACCATATATTTT.

This clonotype was seen at least ten times. CDR3 DNA: TGCAGTGCGAACTTTGTGAGAGACACTGAAGCTTTCTTT. It yields the protein CSANFVRDTEAFF. The chain links TRBV20-1 to TRBJ1-1; D not certain. CDR1 is DFQATT and CDR2 is SNEGSKA in the germline V gene (reference sequence). The CDR3 has 13 residues. The V end was cut by 6 bases, the J end by 3 bases, with 14 bases between.

The V gene is TRBV29-1, the J gene TRBJ2-7, with 14 nucleotides matching TRBD2. Germline trimming cut 8 bases from V and 3 bases from J; bases unmatched to any gene: 6. This CDR3 is built from 14 residues. Looked up from germline, CDR1 is SQVTM and CDR2 is ANQGSEA. CDR3 sequence reads: CSPDGLAGGYEQYF. The CDR3 DNA reads as TGCAGCCCAGACGGACTAGCGGGAGGCTACGAGCAGTACTTC.

At least ten counts were recorded for this clonotype. V usage is TRBV19 and J usage is TRBJ1-2, with D uncertain. Germline CDR1 LNHDA, CDR2 SQIVND (reference sequence). The CDR3 spans 12 residues. V was pared by 5 bases and J by 3 bases, with 7 bases between. The CDR3 nucleotides are TGTGCCAGTAGTCCGGGTTACTATGGCTACACCTTC. Translation: CASSPGYYGYTF.

This chain links TRBV11-1 with TRBJ2-2; D is possibly TRBD1 (7 bases). V was trimmed by 5 bases and J by 5 bases, leaving 12 bases between them. CDR3 length equals 14 residues. Germline V CDR1 and CDR2: SGHAT, FQDESV (reference sequence). CDR3 protein: CASSAGQTTGELFF. The CDR3 DNA follows: TGTGCCAGCAGCGCGGGACAGACGACCGGGGAGCTGTTTTTT.

This clonotype was seen more than once but under ten times. One end of the junction fails to match germline, which may point to a read error. V usage is TRBV7-7 and J usage is TRBJ2-5; no reliable D call. CDR3 length equals 14 residues. Germline loops: CDR1 SSHAT, CDR2 FNYEAQ (reference sequence). This CDR3 reads CASSLGYQQETQYF. CDR3 in DNA: TGTGCTAGCAGCTTAGGCTATCAACAAGAGACCCAGTACTTC.

This clonotype was picked up many times. CDR3 DNA: TGTGCCAGCAGCTCCTCTGGTTTAGCGGGGAACGAGCAGTACTTC. Translation gives CASSSSGLAGNEQYF. The chain recombines TRBV11-2 with TRBJ2-7, with 8 bases fitting TRBD2. J was trimmed by 5 bases and V by 4 bases; bases with no gene match: 10. CDR3 size: 15 residues. The germline V gene has CDR1 SGHAT and CDR2 FQNNGV.

This clonotype was observed a handful of times. The CDR3 sequence: CASSLDLGSGQETQYF. CDR3 DNA: TGTGCCAGCAGCTTGGACCTAGGTTCTGGCCAAGAGACCCAGTACTTC. This chain links TRBV5-8 with TRBJ2-5; no reliable D call. CDR1 and CDR2 (germline): SGHTS, YDEGEE. V lost 0 bases, J lost 1 base, and 13 bases lay in between. This CDR3 region has 16 residues.

The genes are TRBV7-2 and TRBJ2-5; 7 nucleotides match TRBD2. Germline V gives CDR1 SGHTA, CDR2 FQGNSA. The V segment lost 1 base and the J segment 7 bases; nucleotides outside the gene matches: 9. The CDR3 is 15 residues long. The CDR3 is CASSLVTSSFVTQYF. The DNA for the CDR3 is TGTGCCAGCAGCTTAGTGACTAGCTCCTTCGTGACCCAGTACTTC.

The gene calls are TRBV25-1 and TRBJ1-1, with 7 bases matching TRBD1. J gave up 2 bases and V 3 bases, and 9 bases lay outside the gene matches. CDR1 is MGHDK, CDR2 SYGVNS, per germline. This CDR3 contains 16 residues. For the CDR3, the DNA is TGTGCCAGCAGTGACTCGACAGGGCCCCCAAACACTGAAGCTTTCTTT. Translating it yields CASSDSTGPPNTEAFF.

This clonotype was counted many times. The chain has TRBV20-1 and TRBJ1-2; D is possibly TRBD1 (5 bases). Germline CDR1 reads DFQATT; CDR2 reads SNEGSKA (reference sequence). V shed 4 bases and J shed 3 bases, with 15 bases lying between them. This CDR3 is 14 amino acids long. CDR3 sequence: CSATPGTDDYGYTF. The CDR3 region has the DNA TGCAGTGCTACCCCAGGGACCGACGACTATGGCTACACCTTC.

This clonotype has more than one count but fewer than ten. Relative to the germline gene, one junction end is altered; a read error may explain this. The gene calls are TRBV10-3 and TRBJ2-5; tentative D call: TRBD2 (6 bases). This CDR3 has 15 amino acids. CDR1 and CDR2 (germline): ENHRY, SYGVKD. DNA for the CDR3: TGTGCCAGCAGTTACGGTAGACTAGAGAAAGAGACCCAGTACTTC. It translates to CASSYGRLEKETQYF.

The sample holds many counts of this clonotype. The rearrangement uses TRBV5-1 and TRBJ1-2; TRBD1 agrees at 10 bases. Germline V gene lookup returns CDR1 SGHRS and CDR2 YFSETQ. V lost 5 bases to trimming and J lost 6 bases; unmatched junction nucleotides: 7. This CDR3 contains 14 residues. The chain's CDR3 is CASRGLGQGHGYTF. The CDR3 DNA reads as TGCGCCAGCAGGGGCTTGGGACAGGGGCATGGCTACACCTTC.